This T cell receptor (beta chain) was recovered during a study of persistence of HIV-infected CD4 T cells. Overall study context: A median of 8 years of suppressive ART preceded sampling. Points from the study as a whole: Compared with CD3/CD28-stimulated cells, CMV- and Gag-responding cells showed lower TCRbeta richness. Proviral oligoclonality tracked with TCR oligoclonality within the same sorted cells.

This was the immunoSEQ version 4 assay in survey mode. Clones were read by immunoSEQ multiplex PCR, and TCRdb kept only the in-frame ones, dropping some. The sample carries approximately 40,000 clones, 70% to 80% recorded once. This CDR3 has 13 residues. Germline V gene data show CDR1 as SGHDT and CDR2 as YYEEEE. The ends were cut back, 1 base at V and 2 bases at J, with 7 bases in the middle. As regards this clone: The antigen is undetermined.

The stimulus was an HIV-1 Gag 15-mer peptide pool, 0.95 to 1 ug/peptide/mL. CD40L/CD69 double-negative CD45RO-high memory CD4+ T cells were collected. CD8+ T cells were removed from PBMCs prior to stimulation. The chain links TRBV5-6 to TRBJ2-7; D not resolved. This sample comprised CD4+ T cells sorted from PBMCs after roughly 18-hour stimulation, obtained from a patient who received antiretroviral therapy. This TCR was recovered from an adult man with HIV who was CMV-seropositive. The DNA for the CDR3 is TGTGCCAGCAGCTTGACAGAGACCTACGAGCAGTACTTC. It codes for CASSLTETYEQYF.